Listed below are T cell receptor beta chains from one sample, sequenced in a study of blood T cell repertoires in COVID-19. Clones were read by immunoSEQ multiplex PCR, and TCRdb kept only the in-frame ones, dropping some. This table holds roughly 340,000 clones, around 91% found once. Specimen: peripheral blood. These receptor sequences come from a woman between 18 and 30 years old who had recovered from COVID-19. The CDR3 runs from the conserved cysteine through the conserved F or W. The order of the fields is clone size, D gene, J gene, V gene, CDR3 protein, CDR3 DNA. A D gene is named only where the DNA matches it firmly. Not all rows give a size; the values are once, few, many and, for expanded clones, a class.

NA,NA,TRBJ2-2,TRBV12-3/TRBV12-4,CASMRGTGELFF,TGTGCCAGCATGCGGGGCACCGGGGAGCTGTTTTTT
few,TRBD2,TRBJ2-2,TRBV4-3,CASSSLAGANTGELFF,TGCGCCAGCAGTTCCTTAGCGGGAGCAAACACCGGGGAGCTGTTTTTT
NA,TRBD2,TRBJ2-1,TRBV7-2,CASSLALLAGGPGNEQFF,TGTGCCAGCAGCTTAGCGCTATTAGCGGGAGGGCCTGGAAATGAGCAGTTCTTC
NA,NA,TRBJ1-5,TRBV4-1,CASSQGGGLGRPQHF,TGCGCCAGCAGCCAAGGGGGGGGGCTTGGACGGCCCCAGCATTTT
NA,NA,TRBJ2-2,TRBV5-4,CASSSYRQNTGELFF,TGTGCCAGCAGCTCGTATCGACAGAACACCGGGGAGCTGTTTTTT
NA,NA,TRBJ2-1,TRBV5-6,CASSLFDKQSVEQFF,TGTGCCAGCAGCTTGTTCGACAAACAGTCGGTGGAGCAGTTCTTC
NA,NA,TRBJ2-5,TRBV7-9,CASSLGSPQETQYF,TGTGCCAGCAGCTTAGGAAGCCCGCAAGAGACCCAGTACTTC
NA,NA,TRBJ1-1,TRBV5-1,CASSLYASNTEAFF,TGCGCCAGCAGCTTGTACGCGTCGAACACTGAAGCTTTCTTT
NA,NA,TRBJ2-1,TRBV6-2/TRBV6-3,CASSDRRGGQKGEQFF,TGTGCCAGCAGTGACCGTAGGGGCGGCCAAAAGGGTGAGCAGTTCTTC
NA,TRBD1,TRBJ2-2,TRBV18,CASSPRSGTGGSGELFF,TGTGCCAGCTCACCAAGATCCGGGACAGGGGGCTCCGGGGAGCTGTTTTTT
NA,TRBD1,TRBJ1-1,TRBV12-3/TRBV12-4,CASSWGQGTEAFF,TGTGCCAGCAGTTGGGGACAGGGGACTGAAGCTTTCTTT
few,TRBD1,TRBJ2-1,TRBV7-2,CASSQAGGAIGYEQFF,TGTGCCAGCAGTCAGGCAGGGGGCGCGATCGGCTATGAGCAGTTCTTC
NA,NA,TRBJ1-2,TRBV7-2,CASSLAQGSPPGYTF,TGTGCCAGCAGCTTAGCGCAGGGATCTCCGCCGGGCTACACCTTC
NA,TRBD1,TRBJ2-3,TRBV7-2,CASSTAGGPDTQYF,TGTGCCAGCAGCACCGCAGGGGGCCCAGATACGCAGTATTTT
once,TRBD1,TRBJ2-3,TRBV24-1,CATSDLGQGDEDTQYF,TGTGCCACCAGTGACCTGGGACAGGGGGATGAAGATACGCAGTATTTT
NA,TRBD1,TRBJ2-3,TRBV27,CASSLSAQGAPIGTDTQYF,TGTGCCAGCAGTTTATCGGCACAGGGGGCCCCAATCGGCACAGATACGCAGTATTTT
NA,NA,TRBJ1-2,TRBV27,CASSPKGSGGYTF,TGTGCCAGCAGTCCAAAGGGGTCGGGTGGCTACACCTTC
NA,TRBD1,TRBJ1-1,TRBV7-2,CASSLVGTGEAFF,TGTGCCAGCAGCTTAGTTGGGACAGGGGAAGCTTTCTTT
NA,NA,TRBJ2-3,TRBV27,CASSLDDSSTDTQYF,TGTGCCAGCAGTTTGGATGACAGTAGCACAGATACGCAGTATTTT
NA,NA,TRBJ1-5,TRBV19,CASSIPRGRGLGPQHF,TGTGCCAGTAGTATACCCCGAGGGAGGGGTCTCGGCCCCCAGCATTTT
NA,NA,TRBJ1-1,TRBV12-5,CASVWTANTEAFF,TGTGCTAGTGTTTGGACAGCGAACACTGAAGCTTTCTTT
NA,NA,TRBJ1-5,TRBV7-2,CASSLVASLSNQPQHF,TGTGCCAGCAGCTTAGTTGCGTCTTTAAGCAATCAGCCCCAGCATTTT
NA,NA,TRBJ1-1,TRBV5-1,CASREFARNTEAFF,TGCGCCAGCCGTGAATTCGCCAGGAACACTGAAGCTTTCTTT
NA,TRBD1,TRBJ2-6,TRBV18,CASSQRQGNTGANVLTF,TGTGCCAGCTCACAGAGACAGGGTAATACTGGGGCCAACGTCCTGACTTTC
NA,TRBD2,TRBJ2-1,TRBV6-5,CASRKGLEWDEQFF,TGTGCCAGCAGGAAGGGACTAGAGTGGGATGAGCAGTTCTTC
NA,NA,TRBJ2-1,TRBV30,CAWRTSGYNEQFF,TGTGCCTGGAGGACCTCAGGCTACAATGAGCAGTTCTTC
NA,TRBD2,TRBJ2-5,TRBV7-2,CASSPGTSGIETQYF,TGTGCCAGCAGCCCAGGAACTAGCGGGATAGAGACCCAGTACTTC
NA,TRBD1,TRBJ2-1,TRBV11-2,CASSETFGRTGINEQFF,TGTGCCAGCAGCGAGACATTCGGGCGGACAGGTATCAATGAGCAGTTCTTC
NA,NA,TRBJ1-1,TRBV5-1,CASSLRGGTEAFF,TGCGCCAGCAGCTTGCGAGGGGGCACTGAAGCTTTCTTT
NA,TRBD2,TRBJ2-3,TRBV14,CASSPAGTSGSATQYF,TGTGCCAGCAGCCCGGCCGGGACTAGCGGGAGTGCTACGCAGTATTTT
NA,NA,TRBJ1-1,TRBV21-1,CASSKVTGDTEAFF,TGTGCCAGCAGCAAAGTAACAGGGGACACTGAAGCTTTCTTT
NA,NA,TRBJ1-2,TRBV10-3,CAISDGRGDGYTF,TGTGCCATCAGTGATGGGAGGGGCGATGGCTACACCTTC
few,NA,TRBJ1-1,TRBV3-1/TRBV3-2,CASSHGQMGNTEAFF,TGTGCCAGCAGCCATGGACAGATGGGGAACACTGAAGCTTTCTTT
NA,NA,TRBJ2-2,TRBV3-1/TRBV3-2,CASSQWLSNTGELFF,TGTGCCAGCAGCCAATGGCTGTCGAACACCGGGGAGCTGTTTTTT
NA,TRBD1,TRBJ2-3,TRBV7-2,CASSPRDRDADTQYF,TGTGCCAGCAGCCCCAGGGACAGGGACGCAGATACGCAGTATTTT
few,NA,TRBJ1-4,TRBV12-5,CASALSRAAHYNEKLFF,TGTGCTAGTGCCTTGTCGCGCGCAGCGCACTACAATGAAAAACTGTTTTTT
once,NA,TRBJ1-4,TRBV4-1,CASSKSSQGKGEKLFF,TGCGCCAGCAGCAAATCGAGCCAGGGCAAAGGTGAAAAACTGTTTTTT
few,TRBD1,TRBJ1-3,TRBV3-1/TRBV3-2,CASSQAGTGVGNTIYF,TGTGCCAGCAGCCAAGCCGGGACAGGGGTCGGAAACACCATATATTTT
once,NA,TRBJ2-3,TRBV24-1,CATSDLGQGRTDTQYF,TGTGCCACCAGTGATTTGGGGCAGGGCCGCACAGATACGCAGTATTTT
NA,NA,TRBJ2-3,TRBV7-9,CASSFRHVWGAEFTDTQYF,TGTGCCAGCAGCTTTCGACATGTGTGGGGCGCCGAGTTTACAGATACGCAGTATTTT
once,TRBD1,TRBJ1-1,TRBV10-3,CAIRPWTGNKWNTEAFF,TGTGCCATCAGGCCCTGGACAGGGAATAAGTGGAACACTGAAGCTTTCTTT
once,TRBD2,TRBJ2-1,TRBV5-1,CASSWWTSVWNEQFF,TGCGCCAGCAGTTGGTGGACTAGCGTCTGGAATGAGCAGTTCTTC
NA,NA,TRBJ2-3,TRBV19,CASERSGVRDTQYF,TGTGCCAGTGAGCGATCGGGAGTTAGGGATACGCAGTATTTT
NA,NA,TRBJ1-2,TRBV5-5,CASSDRHYGYTF,TGTGCCAGCAGCGACAGGCACTATGGCTACACCTTC
NA,TRBD1,TRBJ2-6,TRBV7-2,CASSLGQGAPGANVLTF,TGTGCCAGCAGCCTGGGACAGGGGGCGCCTGGGGCCAACGTCCTGACTTTC
NA,TRBD1,TRBJ1-1,TRBV19,CASRSGQVDTEAFF,TGTGCCAGTAGGTCGGGACAGGTCGACACTGAAGCTTTCTTT
NA,NA,TRBJ1-1,TRBV6-5,CASSLLPGRSIEAFF,TGTGCCAGCAGTTTACTCCCGGGTAGGAGCATTGAAGCTTTCTTT
NA,NA,TRBJ1-6,TRBV30,CAYLTQTGGPNSPLHF,TGTGCCTACTTAACCCAGACCGGCGGTCCGAATTCACCCCTCCACTTT
NA,TRBD2,TRBJ2-1,TRBV7-9,CASRTGLDYNEQFF,TGTGCCAGCAGAACGGGACTAGACTACAATGAGCAGTTCTTC
NA,TRBD1,TRBJ1-1,TRBV6-2/TRBV6-3,CASSYGHRGNTEAFF,TGTGCCAGCAGTTACGGCCACAGGGGGAACACTGAAGCTTTCTTT
NA,NA,TRBJ1-1,TRBV11-2,CASSFGFADTEAFF,TGTGCCAGCAGCTTCGGGTTTGCGGACACTGAAGCTTTCTTT
NA,TRBD2,TRBJ2-1,TRBV28,CASSFWEGLSNEQFF,TGTGCCAGCAGTTTTTGGGAGGGCCTATCCAATGAGCAGTTCTTC